This T cell receptor beta chain was observed in a study of blood T cell repertoires in COVID-19. Looking at the study overall: Researchers got acute and convalescent COVID-19 samples from the United States, Italy and Spain. Nucleic acid was either cDNA or gDNA, and it came from T cells, B-cell-depleted T cells, or PBMCs.

The authors' processing: Estimated nucleated cell counts came from reference gene primer amplification. Produced via immunoSEQ multiplex PCR; TCRdb's table is partial and in-frame only. V, J and clone size derive from that table, while D and trimming were established from the DNA sequence. Found here are about 90,000 clones, 80% of them singletons; the top ten hold 10%. Trimming shortened V by 3 bases and J by 5 bases, and 8 bases separated the two germline ends. CDR1 is LNHDA, CDR2 SQIVND, per germline (reference sequence). The CDR3 runs to 13 residues. This clonotype originated in a woman in her seventies with acute or convalescent COVID-19. The sequenced sample was peripheral blood. The chain couples TRBV19 to TRBJ2-1, with a possible D match to TRBD2 (6 bases). The CDR3, as DNA: TGTGCCAGTAGTATCACTAGCAACAATGAGCAGTTCTTC. The encoded protein is CASSITSNNEQFF.